This TCR beta chain was found in a study of low-dose radiotherapy and immunotherapy resistance in tumors. Overall study context: Cohort 2 was treated with 1 Gy per fraction every two weeks, amounting to 13 Gy across 26 weeks.

This clonotype was recorded many times. The time point: before trial treatment. The donors, trial participants, received nivolumab, ipilimumab, aspirin, low-dose cyclophosphamide and low-dose radiotherapy. The CDR3 totals 12 residues. The V gene end was trimmed by 5 bases and the J gene end by 8 bases; junction bases not matched to a gene: 3. Germline CDR1 SEHNR, CDR2 FQNEAQ (reference sequence). Alpha- and beta-chain coverage of first-strand cDNA came from TRAV- and TRBV-specific primers. TCRs were put through 20 to 25 PCR cycles of amplification with Phusion. A constant-region primer and the V-primer adapter served as the primer pair. Isolated mRNA underwent amplification by in vitro transcription. In TCRdb, the reads were re-called with MiXCR into one record per CDR3 protein. Among 80,000 to 95,000 distinct CDR3 sequences listed, 9.4% were seen once.

The clonotype was recovered from a male donor with prostate cancer. Sequences were derived from PBMCs, sampled before treatment. The V call is TRBV7-9, the J call TRBJ2-1; 7 positions agree with TRBD1. The CDR3 loop is CASSEGADEQFF. In DNA form, the CDR3 reads TGTGCCAGCAGCGAGGGGGCCGATGAGCAGTTCTTC.